The next 12 T cell receptor beta chains were all read from a single sample in a study of early T cells in non-severe SARS-CoV-2 infection. MiXCR, run by TCRdb on the 5' RACE reads, gives a single entry per CDR3 protein. The sample has about 22,000 distinct CDR3 sequences; approximately 5% are singletons. Sequenced: whole blood. Receptors were obtained from an adult who was a healthcare worker with PCR-confirmed SARS-CoV-2 infection or an uninfected control (not recorded which).

In this sample, this clonotype turned up many times. CDR3 in amino acids: CASSLAGGAGNTIYF. DNA of the CDR3: TGTGCCAGCAGCTTAGCAGGGGGCGCTGGAAACACCATATATTTT. This chain joins TRBV7-6 and TRBJ1-3; TRBD1 agrees at 7 bases. From germline, CDR1 is SGHVS and CDR2 FNYEAQ. This CDR3 has 15 residues. J lost 2 bases, V lost 0 bases, and 1 base had no gene match.

This clonotype was recorded many times. The gene calls are TRBV10-1 and TRBJ1-1; D gene ambiguous. V shed 7 bases and J shed 1 base, with 10 bases lying between them. Germline lookup yields CDR1 WNHNN and CDR2 SYGVQD (reference sequence). This CDR3 is 13 amino acids long. Written as DNA, the CDR3 is TGCGCCAGCAAGGTGGGGAGGAACACTGAAGCTTTCTTT. It specifies CASKVGRNTEAFF.

The CDR3 DNA reads TGTGCCAGCAGTTACGGCCTCTACGAGCAGTACTTC. Encoded protein: CASSYGLYEQYF. The genes are TRBV6-2 or TRBV6-3 and TRBJ2-7; D is undetermined. Germline CDR1 and CDR2: MNHEY and SVGEGT. V was cut by 2 bases and J by 3 bases, with 5 bases left in between. This CDR3 is built from 12 residues.

In this sample, this clonotype turned up a few times. The chain combines TRBV5-1 with TRBJ2-7; D not certain. V was cut by 0 bases and J by 4 bases, with 17 bases left in between. Per germline, CDR1 SGHRS and CDR2 YFSETQ. This CDR3 is built from 16 residues. The CDR3 here is CASSLGHDPRSYEQYF. CDR3 sequence (DNA): TGCGCCAGCAGCTTGGGACACGACCCTCGGTCTTACGAGCAGTACTTC.

This clonotype rates as medium-sized. This sequence joins TRBV20-1 and TRBJ1-6; 8 positions agree with TRBD1. The CDR3 spans 14 residues. Losses at the gene ends were 6 bases for V and 8 bases for J; bases not matched to a gene: 9. CDR1 is DFQATT, CDR2 SNEGSKA, per germline (reference sequence). The CDR3 sequence is CSARTGYGDSPLHF. The CDR3 DNA follows: TGCAGTGCCAGGACAGGGTATGGGGATTCACCCCTCCACTTT.

The sample holds many counts of this clonotype. The chain is built from TRBV28 and TRBJ2-1; D gene unclear. The CDR3 has 14 residues. CDR1 is MDHEN, CDR2 SYDVKM, per germline. V was clipped by 1 base and J by 2 bases, with 6 bases between them. CDR3 amino acids: CASSLSPAYNEQFF. In nucleotides, the CDR3 is TGTGCCAGCAGTTTATCGCCAGCCTACAATGAGCAGTTCTTC.

Ten or more counts support this clonotype. The chain uses TRBV7-2 and TRBJ2-5; D gene ambiguous. This CDR3 region has 14 residues. Germline loops: CDR1 SGHTA, CDR2 FQGNSA. CDR3 bases: TGTGCAACATCGGGTTTGTGGACGGGAGAGACCCAGTACTTC. Its translation: CATSGLWTGETQYF.

In its sample, this clonotype was seen many times. The V gene is TRBV11-2, the J gene TRBJ2-7; D unclear. The CDR3 has 13 residues. Trimming stripped 3 bases from V and 2 bases from J, with 8 bases between. Germline-derived CDR1 and CDR2 are SGHAT and FQNNGV. Written as DNA, the CDR3 is TGTGCCAGCAGCTTGGCACCGCCCTACGAGCAGTACTTC. Amino acids: CASSLAPPYEQYF.

The table lists this clonotype with many counts. This chain uses TRBV18 with TRBJ1-2, with D hard to call. V was clipped by 6 bases and J by 8 bases, with 13 bases between them. This CDR3 comprises 12 residues. Germline CDR1 is KGHSH and CDR2 is LQKENI. CDR3 protein: CASSSDLGGYTF. Here the CDR3 DNA reads TGTGCCAGCTCTTCGGATCTGGGCGGCTACACCTTC.

This clonotype was observed at least ten times. J is TRBJ2-4 and V is TRBV6-6; 11 bases match TRBD1. After removal of 5 bases from V and 4 bases from J, the junction contained 4 bases not matched to a gene. CDR1 and CDR2 from the germline V gene are MNHNY and SVGAGI (reference sequence). CDR3 size: 15 residues. The CDR3 DNA sequence: TGTGCCAGCAGTCCGGACAGGGGGCAAAAAAACATTCAGTACTTC. Translation gives CASSPDRGQKNIQYF.

The chain uses TRBV6-1 and TRBJ1-6; TRBD1 might be the D (6 bases). CDR3 length equals 15 residues. V was shortened by 7 bases and J by 4 bases, with 14 bases between the two germline ends. Germline V CDR1 and CDR2: MNHNS, SASEGT. The CDR3 loop reads CASTTPQGYNSPLHF. DNA for the CDR3: TGTGCCAGCACCACACCACAGGGATATAATTCACCCCTCCACTTT.

This clonotype was picked up many times. The rearrangement links TRBV18 to TRBJ2-3; D gene unclear. Germline assignment: CDR1 KGHSH and CDR2 LQKENI. Between the trimmed V and J ends, which lost 4 bases and 2 bases, there was a span of 10 bases. CDR3 length: 14 amino acids. CDR3 sequence: CASSRELYTDTQYF. CDR3 nucleotide sequence: TGTGCCAGCTCACGTGAACTTTACACAGATACGCAGTATTTT.